Listed here are 13 T cell receptor beta chains from one sample, sequenced in a study of CD8+ T cells in alopecia areata. As the sequencing template, cDNA was produced by extracting RNA and reverse transcribing it. Sequenced by immunoSEQ multiplex PCR; TCRdb stores in-frame clones only, minus some. This repertoire shows fewer than 200,000 clones, approximately 70% found once; its top ten account for roughly 10%. The sample in question was CD8+ T cells sorted from blood, obtained at week 0. These receptors all stem from a human donor with alopecia areata.

This clone was recorded a few times. The V call is TRBV29-1, the J call TRBJ2-1; D gene uncertain. The CDR3 sequence is 12 residues long. The V gene's germline CDR1 is SQVTM and CDR2 ANQGSEA. Trimming removed 3 bases from V and 7 bases from J, with 10 bases in between. CDR3 sequence (DNA): TGCAGCGTTGATGAGCTTATGAATGAGCAGTTCTTC. The encoded protein is CSVDELMNEQFF.

This clone was detected a few times. The chain uses TRBV12-5 and TRBJ1-1; D remains ambiguous. CDR1 and CDR2 (germline): LGHNT, FRNRAP. This CDR3 contains 13 residues. Trimming removed 4 bases from V and 1 base from J, with 7 bases in between. The CDR3 is CASGYGRNTEAFF. Here the CDR3 DNA reads TGTGCTAGTGGTTACGGGAGGAACACTGAAGCTTTCTTT.

Of note for this clone: The junction differs from germline at one of its ends, possibly a read error. This specimen includes other DNA sequences encoding the same CDR3. The genes are TRBV29-1 and TRBJ2-2; 7 nucleotides match TRBD2. In germline, CDR1 is SQVTM, CDR2 ANQGSEA. CDR3 length: 15 amino acids. CDR3 DNA sequence: TGCAGTGTTGACGTCGGGGGGTATTCGACCGGGGAGCTGTTTTTT. This encodes CSVDVGGYSTGELFF.

CDR3 sequence (DNA): TGCAGCGTTGAAGAAATTGGGGTCGTAGCCAAAAACATTCAGTACTTC. Translating gives CSVEEIGVVAKNIQYF. The rearrangement joins TRBV29-1 to TRBJ2-4; D unresolved. Trimming took off 0 bases at V and 0 bases at J, with 12 bases between the two ends. The CDR3 extends over 16 amino acids. Germline V gene lookup returns CDR1 SQVTM and CDR2 ANQGSEA. The variable domain in full, completed from reference TRBV29-1 and TRBJ2-4, reads SAVISQKPSRDICQRGTSLTIQCQVDSQVTMMFWYRQQPGQSLTLIATANQGSEATYESGFVIDKFPISRPNLTFSTLTVSNMSPEDSSIYLCSVEEIGVVAKNIQYFGAGTRLSVL.

This rearrangement joins TRBV6-5 to TRBJ2-2; no definite D call. This CDR3 has 12 residues. Germline CDR1 and CDR2: MNHEY and SVGAGI. V shed 7 bases and J shed 2 bases, with 5 bases lying between them. CDR3 DNA: TGTGCCAGCAATACTAACACCGGGGAGCTGTTTTTT. It encodes CASNTNTGELFF.

This clone is a singleton in its sample. The chain uses TRBV9 and TRBJ1-2, with a weak D call TRBD1 (6 bases). In germline, CDR1 is SGDLS, CDR2 YYNGEE. CDR3 size: 13 residues. V was pared by 4 bases and J by 3 bases, with 10 bases between. The CDR3 DNA follows: TGTGCCAGCAGCTCGGGGGGGCACTATGGCTACACCTTC. Its protein product is CASSSGGHYGYTF.

This sequence joins TRBV5-1 and TRBJ2-1; D uncertain. Trimming left V 1 base short and J 2 bases short, with 10 bases between. This CDR3 region has 15 residues. CDR1 SGHRS and CDR2 YFSETQ come from the germline V gene. This CDR3 reads CASSLPEGTYNEQFF. CDR3 DNA sequence: TGCGCCAGCAGCTTGCCGGAAGGAACCTACAATGAGCAGTTCTTC.

The J gene is TRBJ2-7, the V gene TRBV6-1, with D perhaps matching TRBD1 (6 bases). Per germline, CDR1 MNHNS and CDR2 SASEGT. The length of the CDR3 is 16 residues. Trimming cost V 4 bases and J 2 bases, with 18 bases left between them. This CDR3 is CASSGERGTYTYEQYF. The CDR3 nucleotides read TGTGCCAGCAGTGGGGAACGAGGGACATACACCTACGAGCAGTACTTC.

V usage is TRBV15 and J usage is TRBJ2-5; 8 nucleotides agree with TRBD1. Germline V lookup: CDR1 LNHNV, CDR2 YYDKDF (reference sequence). The length of the CDR3 is 14 residues. The J segment lost 5 bases and the V segment lost 3 bases, leaving 5 bases of the junction unmatched. This chain's CDR3 is CATSSGQGRETQYF. In DNA form, the CDR3 reads TGTGCCACCAGCAGCGGACAGGGAAGGGAGACCCAGTACTTC.

The J gene is TRBJ2-5, the V gene TRBV18; 9 nucleotides line up with TRBD2. Per the germline V gene, CDR1 is KGHSH and CDR2 is LQKENI. This CDR3 contains 17 residues. V shed 2 bases and J 3 bases; nucleotides not matched to a gene: 10. CDR3 loop: CASSPRSSGGRKETQYF. The CDR3 DNA is TGTGCCAGCTCACCAAGGTCCAGCGGGGGGAGGAAAGAGACCCAGTACTTC.

The chain joins TRBV9 to TRBJ1-2, with TRBD1 as a possible D gene (5 bases). Germline-derived CDR1 and CDR2 are SGDLS and YYNGEE. The V end was cut by 0 bases, the J end by 12 bases, with 9 bases between. CDR3 size: 11 residues. CDR3 in amino acids: CASSVGVGDTF. The CDR3 region has the DNA TGTGCCAGCAGCGTAGGGGTAGGGGACACCTTC. The full variable domain, its missing parts supplied by reference TRBV9 and TRBJ1-2, is DSGVTQTPKHLITATGQRVTLRCSPRSGDLSVYWYQQSLDQGLQFLIQYYNGEERAKGNILERFSAQQFPDLHSELNLSSLELGDSALYFCASSVGVGDTFGSGTRLTVV.

The V call is TRBV6-5, the J call TRBJ1-1; weak D call: TRBD1 (6 bases). There are 14 residues in the CDR3. Germline values: CDR1 MNHEY, CDR2 SVGAGI. V lost 2 bases, J lost 9 bases, and 16 bases lay in between. The CDR3 region has the DNA TGTGCCAGCAGTTACCAAACGACAGGTCACAAAGCTTTCTTT. This translates into CASSYQTTGHKAFF.

This chain connects TRBV5-1 to TRBJ2-7; D possibly uses TRBD1 or TRBD2 (5 bases each). V lost 2 bases, J lost 7 bases, and 13 bases lay in between. From germline, CDR1 is SGHRS and CDR2 YFSETQ. The CDR3 loop spans 13 amino acids. The CDR3 loop is CASSLVEGSEQYF. The CDR3 region has the DNA TGCGCCAGCAGCTTAGTCGAGGGGAGTGAGCAGTACTTC.